A selection of T cell receptor beta chains follows, all from one sample in a study of cytomegalovirus exposure and HLA in healthy donors. TCRdb's table, derived via immunoSEQ multiplex PCR, lists solely in-frame clones and lacks some. The table lists under 200,000 clones, roughly 80% of them singletons, with about 1.8% in the top ten. Input material: PBMCs. These receptors originate from a woman aged 18-30 years in good health and CMV-seronegative. The CDR3 runs from the conserved cysteine through the conserved F or W. D genes are given only for firm matches. Clone sizes are given selectively: once, few, many, or a class where the clone is expanded.

clone_size | j_call | d_call | v_call | cdr3_aa | cdr3_nt
- | TRBJ1-2 | - | TRBV30 | CAWSVLGSNYGYTF | TGTGCCTGGAGTGTACTTGGTTCCAACTATGGCTACACCTTC
few | TRBJ1-2 | TRBD1 | TRBV6-6 | CASSKIQGKRIHGYTF | TGTGCCAGCAGCAAAATACAGGGGAAGAGGATCCATGGCTACACCTTC
- | TRBJ1-2 | - | TRBV27 | CASSLNLSQRGVQGGYTF | TGTGCCAGCAGTTTAAATTTGAGCCAACGTGGAGTGCAGGGTGGCTACACCTTC
- | TRBJ2-5 | TRBD2 | TRBV15 | CATSRLAGGRQETQYF | TGTGCCACCAGCAGACTAGCGGGAGGGCGACAAGAGACCCAGTACTTC
- | TRBJ2-7 | TRBD2 | TRBV27 | CASRVAGLAYEQYF | TGTGCCAGCAGAGTAGCGGGACTCGCCTACGAGCAGTACTTC
- | TRBJ2-7 | - | TRBV11-2 | CASSWIRDEQYF | TGTGCCAGCAGCTGGATCAGGGACGAGCAGTACTTC
- | TRBJ1-1 | TRBD1 | TRBV11-3 | CASSDRQGQGEAFF | TGTGCCAGCAGCGATCGACAGGGGCAAGGTGAAGCTTTCTTT
- | TRBJ2-3 | - | TRBV9 | CASSVEAGTFTDTQYF | TGTGCCAGCAGCGTAGAAGCAGGGACATTCACAGATACGCAGTATTTT
- | TRBJ2-1 | TRBD1 | TRBV5-1 | CASSSGQGSYNEQFF | TGCGCCAGCAGTAGTGGACAGGGCTCCTACAATGAGCAGTTCTTC
- | TRBJ2-3 | - | TRBV5-4 | CASSSRGGPPDTQYF | TGTGCCAGCAGCTCCCGGGGAGGACCCCCAGATACGCAGTATTTT
- | TRBJ2-7 | TRBD2 | TRBV7-2 | CASSSGLAGIAYEQYF | TGTGCCAGCAGCTCCGGACTAGCGGGGATAGCCTACGAGCAGTACTTC
- | TRBJ1-1 | TRBD1 | TRBV6-5 | CASISDRGQATEAFF | TGTGCCAGCATTAGCGACAGGGGGCAGGCCACTGAAGCTTTCTTT
- | TRBJ2-1 | - | TRBV30 | CAWTLGGGLYNEQFF | TGTGCCTGGACCTTAGGGGGAGGGTTATACAATGAGCAGTTCTTC
- | TRBJ1-4 | TRBD1 | TRBV19 | CASSWDRPNEKLFF | TGTGCCAGTAGTTGGGACAGGCCTAATGAAAAACTGTTTTTT
- | TRBJ1-1 | TRBD1 | TRBV19 | CASSIPQLTGFPQF | TGTGCCAGTAGTATACCCCAATTGACAGGGTTTCCTCAGTTT
- | TRBJ2-1 | - | TRBV4-3 | CASSQDNNNEQFF | TGCGCCAGCAGCCAAGATAATAACAATGAGCAGTTCTTC
once | TRBJ1-3 | - | TRBV4-3 | CASSQDRGSSGNTIYF | TGCGCCAGCAGCCAAGATCGGGGTTCCTCTGGAAACACCATATATTTT
once | TRBJ1-1 | - | TRBV5-4 | CASSSPGVVTEAFF | TGTGCCAGCAGCTCTCCAGGGGTTGTCACTGAAGCTTTCTTT
- | TRBJ1-6 | - | TRBV30 | CAWRGSTSSYNSPLHF | TGTGCCTGGAGGGGAAGTACTAGCTCCTATAATTCACCCCTCCACTTT
- | TRBJ2-3 | - | TRBV11-3 | CASSLGLATSTDTQYF | TGTGCCAGCAGCTTAGGACTCGCCACTAGCACAGATACGCAGTATTTT
- | TRBJ2-7 | - | TRBV4-2 | CASSHGPGQVSYEQYF | TGTGCCAGCAGCCACGGTCCGGGACAAGTATCCTACGAGCAGTACTTC
- | TRBJ2-7 | TRBD1 | TRBV6-5 | CASSPGQGAREQYF | TGTGCCAGCAGTCCGGGACAGGGGGCTCGCGAGCAGTACTTC
- | TRBJ2-3 | - | TRBV7-2 | CASATFGLHTDTQYF | TGTGCCAGCGCTACCTTCGGACTACATACAGATACGCAGTATTTT
- | TRBJ2-2 | - | TRBV6-5 | CASSLTAINTGELFF | TGTGCCAGCAGCCTGACAGCTATTAACACCGGGGAGCTGTTTTTT
once | TRBJ2-5 | - | TRBV28 | CASAGRETQYF | TGTGCCAGCGCGGGAAGGGAGACCCAGTACTTC
- | TRBJ2-1 | TRBD1 | TRBV6-5 | CASSQGQGWNEQFF | TGTGCCAGCAGTCAAGGACAGGGGTGGAATGAGCAGTTCTTC
- | TRBJ2-7 | TRBD2 | TRBV18 | CASSPLPGLAGSSGPGEQYF | TGTGCCAGCTCACCCCTACCGGGACTAGCGGGTTCTTCAGGTCCTGGCGAGCAGTACTTC
once | TRBJ1-1 | TRBD1 | TRBV27 | CASSFEGALGNTEAFF | TGTGCCAGCAGTTTCGAGGGGGCGCTTGGAAACACTGAAGCTTTCTTT
- | TRBJ2-5 | - | TRBV7-9 | CASLDTAGETQYF | TGTGCCAGCCTAGATACAGCGGGAGAGACCCAGTACTTC
few | TRBJ1-1 | - | TRBV18 | CASSVGGDTEAFF | TGTGCCAGCTCCGTGGGGGGGGACACTGAAGCTTTCTTT
- | TRBJ2-7 | - | TRBV4-2 | CASQQGLPAGYEQYF | TGTGCCAGCCAACAGGGACTACCCGCGGGCTACGAGCAGTACTTC
- | TRBJ2-1 | - | TRBV25-1 | CASSDPSGQADNEQFF | TGTGCCAGCAGTGATCCCTCTGGTCAGGCCGACAATGAGCAGTTCTTC
- | TRBJ2-3 | TRBD2 | TRBV27 | CASSLSTSASYF | TGTGCCAGCAGTTTATCGACTAGCGCTTCGTATTTT
once | TRBJ2-3 | - | TRBV19 | CASSIVSGTKDTQYF | TGTGCCAGTAGTATAGTATCCGGGACAAAAGATACGCAGTATTTT
once | TRBJ1-2 | - | TRBV28 | CASSNRRYGYTF | TGTGCCAGCAGTAACAGACGGTATGGCTACACCTTC
- | TRBJ2-5 | - | TRBV15 | CATSRDPEGLGETQYF | TGTGCCACCAGCAGAGATCCGGAGGGCCTTGGGGAGACCCAGTACTTC
- | TRBJ2-7 | TRBD2 | TRBV11-3 | CASSFKAGATYEQYF | TGTGCCAGCAGCTTCAAAGCGGGAGCGACCTACGAGCAGTACTTC
- | TRBJ2-2 | - | TRBV19 | CASLPKPLTRQSPPNTGELFF | TGTGCCAGCTTGCCCAAACCACTAACCCGGCAGTCTCCTCCGAACACCGGGGAGCTGTTTTTT
- | TRBJ1-2 | - | TRBV5-8 | CASSLANYGYTF | TGTGCCAGCAGCCTAGCTAACTATGGCTACACCTTC
- | TRBJ2-5 | - | TRBV5-6 | CASSLDGSRGETQYF | TGTGCCAGCAGCCTGGACGGCTCAAGAGGGGAGACCCAGTACTTC
- | TRBJ1-2 | - | TRBV10-3 | CAIGEGRNNGYTF | TGTGCCATCGGGGAGGGGAGGAATAATGGCTACACCTTC
- | TRBJ2-2 | TRBD1 | TRBV5-6 | CASSLVGQGPNTGELFF | TGTGCCAGCAGCTTGGTGGGACAGGGCCCGAACACCGGGGAGCTGTTTTTT
- | TRBJ2-5 | - | TRBV29-1 | CSVEEGRGETQYF | TGCAGCGTTGAGGAGGGGAGGGGGGAGACCCAGTACTTC
- | TRBJ2-1 | TRBD2 | TRBV29-1 | CSVPTGLAAYNEQFF | TGCAGCGTCCCTACGGGACTAGCGGCATACAATGAGCAGTTCTTC